This is a list of T cell receptor beta chains from one sample in a study of blood T cell repertoires in COVID-19. The repertoire was sequenced with immunoSEQ multiplex PCR; TCRdb's copy has only in-frame clones and lacks some. The sample records some 82,000 clones, about four fifths being singletons. The sequencing input was peripheral blood. These receptors were obtained from a man at least 80 years old with acute or convalescent COVID-19. Both conserved end residues are part of each CDR3. The D gene is left open where the match is weak. Some rows have no size entry. The others give once, few or many, or a class for an expanded clone.

J: TRBJ1-2
V: TRBV7-9
D: TRBD1
size: .
DNA: TGTGCCAGCAGCAGCGACAGGGGGCAAGGCTACACCTTC
CDR3: CASSSDRGQGYTF

J: TRBJ1-6
V: TRBV5-5
D: .
size: .
DNA: TGTGCCAGCAGCTCCCGACAGAGCTCCTATAATTCACCCCTCCACTTT
CDR3: CASSSRQSSYNSPLHF

J: TRBJ1-4
V: TRBV6-1
D: .
size: .
DNA: TGTGCCAGCAGTGGCGCGGGAGTTGATGAAAAACTGTTTTTT
CDR3: CASSGAGVDEKLFF

J: TRBJ1-3
V: TRBV9
D: TRBD1
size: .
DNA: TGTGCCAGCAGCCCGACCGCCGGGACAGGGTTATATGAGACTGGAAACACCATATATTTT
CDR3: CASSPTAGTGLYETGNTIYF

J: TRBJ2-2
V: TRBV5-1
D: .
size: few
DNA: TGCGCCAGCAGCTTGGACGGCACCGGGGAGCTGTTTTTT
CDR3: CASSLDGTGELFF

J: TRBJ2-7
V: TRBV2
D: .
size: .
DNA: TGTGCCAGCAGTGAAGGAGGTGCCCCCTACGAGCAGTACTTC
CDR3: CASSEGGAPYEQYF

J: TRBJ1-1
V: TRBV6-5
D: .
size: .
DNA: TGTGCCAGCAGTTATCTAGGGGGCACTGAAGCTTTCTTT
CDR3: CASSYLGGTEAFF

J: TRBJ2-3
V: TRBV5-6
D: TRBD1
size: .
DNA: TGTGCCAGCAGCTTGGTACAGGGGGTATATCCAGATACGCAGTATTTT
CDR3: CASSLVQGVYPDTQYF

J: TRBJ1-2
V: TRBV18
D: .
size: .
DNA: TGTGCCAGCTCACCAGACGGAGACTATGGCTACACCTTC
CDR3: CASSPDGDYGYTF

J: TRBJ2-5
V: TRBV11-3
D: .
size: .
DNA: TGTGCCAGCAGTCGGGGGTTACAAGAGACCCAGTACTTC
CDR3: CASSRGLQETQYF

J: TRBJ1-4
V: TRBV27
D: .
size: .
DNA: TGTGCCAGCAGTTTACTAGGTGCCACGACTAATGAAAAACTGTTTTTT
CDR3: CASSLLGATTNEKLFF

J: TRBJ2-1
V: TRBV27
D: .
size: .
DNA: TGTGCCAGCAGTGGAGGGGGGGGAGCAGCCTACAATGAGCAGTTCTTC
CDR3: CASSGGGGAAYNEQFF

J: TRBJ2-3
V: TRBV3-1/TRBV3-2
D: TRBD2
size: .
DNA: TGTGCCAGCAGCAGACGACTAGCGGGATACACAGATACGCAGTATTTT
CDR3: CASSRRLAGYTDTQYF

J: TRBJ2-7
V: TRBV5-4
D: .
size: .
DNA: TGTGCCAGCAGCTCCTCACAGGTTACCACCTACGAGCAGTACTTC
CDR3: CASSSSQVTTYEQYF

J: TRBJ2-1
V: TRBV10-3
D: .
size: once
DNA: TGTGCCATCAGTGACCCGGACACACGAGACCTCAATGAGCAGTTCTTC
CDR3: CAISDPDTRDLNEQFF

J: TRBJ2-2
V: TRBV11-2
D: TRBD2
size: .
DNA: TGTGCCAGCAGCAGGAGAAGCGGGGCCGCGGGGGGCACCGGGGAGCTGTTTTTT
CDR3: CASSRRSGAAGGTGELFF

J: TRBJ1-1
V: TRBV27
D: TRBD1
size: few
DNA: TGTGCCAGCGGAGCCCGGGACAGCCGAATAAACACTGAAGCTTTCTTT
CDR3: CASGARDSRINTEAFF

J: TRBJ2-1
V: TRBV5-1
D: TRBD2
size: few
DNA: TGCGCCAGCAGCTTGGGTGGCGGGAGGGCCCCTAAGCAGTTCTTC
CDR3: CASSLGGGRAPKQFF

J: TRBJ1-2
V: TRBV27
D: .
size: .
DNA: TGTGCCAGCAGTTTAACAGGAGATTATGGCTACACCTTC
CDR3: CASSLTGDYGYTF

J: TRBJ2-2
V: TRBV3-1/TRBV3-2
D: TRBD1
size: .
DNA: TGTGCCAGCAGCCATGCGACAGGGTCGATCCCCGGGGAGCTGTTTTTT
CDR3: CASSHATGSIPGELFF

J: TRBJ1-6
V: TRBV7-9
D: TRBD1
size: .
DNA: TGTGCCAGCACTGCGTGGACGACAGGGGTTTCACCCCTCCACTTT
CDR3: CASTAWTTGVSPLHF

J: TRBJ1-1
V: TRBV4-3
D: .
size: .
DNA: TGCGCCAGCAGCCTATCAACAGGAGTGAACACTGAAGCTTTCTTT
CDR3: CASSLSTGVNTEAFF

J: TRBJ2-7
V: TRBV5-1
D: TRBD1
size: .
DNA: TGCGCCAGCAGCTCCACGGGACAGGGGGCCCACGAGCAGTACTTC
CDR3: CASSSTGQGAHEQYF

J: TRBJ2-1
V: TRBV7-2
D: TRBD2
size: .
DNA: TGTGCCAGCACCCTTAGCGGGATTGCCTACAATGAGCAGTTCTTC
CDR3: CASTLSGIAYNEQFF

J: TRBJ2-1
V: TRBV5-4
D: .
size: .
DNA: TGTGCCAGCAGCCTTGGAGACTATAGCCCCTCCAATGAGCAGTTCTTC
CDR3: CASSLGDYSPSNEQFF

J: TRBJ2-2
V: TRBV18
D: .
size: .
DNA: TGTGCCAGCTCACCCGAGGACAGCGCGAACACCGGGGAGCTGTTTTTT
CDR3: CASSPEDSANTGELFF

J: TRBJ1-4
V: TRBV5-6
D: TRBD1
size: once
DNA: TGTGCCAGCAGCAGGACAGGGCGGGGGGGAAAACTGTTTTTT
CDR3: CASSRTGRGGKLFF

J: TRBJ1-5
V: TRBV6-5
D: TRBD1
size: many
DNA: TGTGCCAGCAGTTTACAGGGGCTACGCAATCAGCCCCAGCATTTT
CDR3: CASSLQGLRNQPQHF

J: TRBJ1-2
V: TRBV19
D: .
size: .
DNA: TGTGCCAGTAGGTCCGGGACAAACCTCTATGGCTACACCTTC
CDR3: CASRSGTNLYGYTF

J: TRBJ2-7
V: TRBV27
D: .
size: .
DNA: TGTGCCAGCAGTTCTGGAGAGGGAACGTGGATCTACGAGCAGTACTTC
CDR3: CASSSGEGTWIYEQYF

J: TRBJ2-5
V: TRBV30
D: TRBD2
size: once
DNA: TGTGCCTGGAACCCGGGAGGGCGAGAGACCCAGTACTTC
CDR3: CAWNPGGRETQYF

J: TRBJ1-6
V: TRBV3-1/TRBV3-2
D: .
size: .
DNA: TGTGCCAGCAGCAACCGACTGATTTATAATTCACCCCTCCACTTT
CDR3: CASSNRLIYNSPLHF

J: TRBJ1-2
V: TRBV14
D: .
size: .
DNA: TGTGCCAGCAGCCAAGATCTCCATGGCTACACCTTC
CDR3: CASSQDLHGYTF

J: TRBJ2-1
V: TRBV7-3
D: TRBD1
size: .
DNA: TGTGCCAGCAGCTTAAAGGGGGACAGGGTTACCAATGAGCAGTTCTTC
CDR3: CASSLKGDRVTNEQFF

J: TRBJ1-4
V: TRBV19
D: .
size: .
DNA: TGTGCCAGTACCCAACAGTACCCTAATGAAAAACTGTTTTTT
CDR3: CASTQQYPNEKLFF